Listed here is a single T cell receptor beta chain. Its antigen is currently unknown. These data come from a study of T cells in localized non-small cell lung cancer. The CDR3 contains 15 residues. Germline CDR1 reads SGHNT; CDR2 reads YENEEA. The J segment lost 1 base and the V segment lost 5 bases, leaving 5 bases of the junction unmatched. Findings and caveats of the study: There was higher T cell clonality in uninvolved adjacent lung than in tumor, and it was highest there.

Method: immunoSEQ multiplex PCR; TCRdb's copy keeps in-frame clones and lacks some. The repertoire includes fewer than 15,000 clones, over 25% of them detected once, and 6.5% to 9% sits in the top ten. The rearrangement links TRBV11-3 to TRBJ2-7; TRBD2 matches at 10 bases. Sequences were derived from lung tumor tissue, sampled before any cancer treatment. The TCR sequence derives from a female donor at least 60 years old with stage I lung adenocarcinoma. The CDR3 sequence: CASSLLAGDSYEQYF. The DNA of the CDR3 is TGTGCCAGCAGCCTTCTAGCGGGAGATTCCTACGAGCAGTACTTC.